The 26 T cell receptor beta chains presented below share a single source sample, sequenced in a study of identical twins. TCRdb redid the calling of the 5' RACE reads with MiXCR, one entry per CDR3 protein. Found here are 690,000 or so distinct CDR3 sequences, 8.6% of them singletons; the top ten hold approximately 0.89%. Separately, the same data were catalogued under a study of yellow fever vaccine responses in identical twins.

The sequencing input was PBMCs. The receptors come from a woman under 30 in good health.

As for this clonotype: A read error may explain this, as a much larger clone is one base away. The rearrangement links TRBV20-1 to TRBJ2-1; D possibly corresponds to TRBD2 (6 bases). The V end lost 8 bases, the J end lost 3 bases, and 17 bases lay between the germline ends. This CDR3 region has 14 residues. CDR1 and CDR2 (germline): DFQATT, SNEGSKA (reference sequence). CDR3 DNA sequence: TGCAGTTCTTTTAGCGGAGGGCGCTACAATGAGCAGTTCTTC. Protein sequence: CSSFSGGRYNEQFF.

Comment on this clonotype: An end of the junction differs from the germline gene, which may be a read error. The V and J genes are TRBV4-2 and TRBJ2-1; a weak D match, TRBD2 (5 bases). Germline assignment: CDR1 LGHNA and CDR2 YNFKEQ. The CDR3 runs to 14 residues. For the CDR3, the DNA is TGTGCCAGCAGCAAAGACGTGGGAGTAAATGAGCAGTTCTTC. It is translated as CASSKDVGVNEQFF.

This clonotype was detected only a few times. CDR3 nucleotides: TGTGCCACCCAAGGACAGAGGAACACCGGGGAGCTGTTTTTT. Its protein is CATQGQRNTGELFF. The V call is TRBV24-1, the J call TRBJ2-2; a weak D match, TRBD1 (6 bases). This CDR3 is 14 amino acids long. Germline-derived CDR1 and CDR2 are KGHDR and SFDVKD. Trimming cost V 9 bases and J 1 base, with 11 bases left between them.

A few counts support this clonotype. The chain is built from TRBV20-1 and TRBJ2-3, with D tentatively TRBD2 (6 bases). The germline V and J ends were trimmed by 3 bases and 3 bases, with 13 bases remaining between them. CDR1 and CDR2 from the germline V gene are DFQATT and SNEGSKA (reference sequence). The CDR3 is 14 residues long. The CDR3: CSARASELTDTQYF. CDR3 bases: TGCAGTGCTAGGGCTAGCGAGCTAACAGATACGCAGTATTTT.

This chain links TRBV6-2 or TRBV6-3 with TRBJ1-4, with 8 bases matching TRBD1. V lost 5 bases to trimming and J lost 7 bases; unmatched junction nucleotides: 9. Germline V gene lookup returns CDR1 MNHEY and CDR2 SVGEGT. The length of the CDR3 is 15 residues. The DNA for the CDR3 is TGTGCCAGCAGTAGAACCGGGACAGGTTCTGAAAAACTGTTTTTT. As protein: CASSRTGTGSEKLFF.

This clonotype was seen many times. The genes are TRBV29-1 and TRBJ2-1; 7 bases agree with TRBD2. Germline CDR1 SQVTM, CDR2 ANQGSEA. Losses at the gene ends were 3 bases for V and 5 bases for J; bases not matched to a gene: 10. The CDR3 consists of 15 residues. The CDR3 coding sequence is TGCAGCGTTGATCGCGGGAGTAGTTCTAACAATGAGCAGTTCTTC. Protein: CSVDRGSSSNNEQFF.

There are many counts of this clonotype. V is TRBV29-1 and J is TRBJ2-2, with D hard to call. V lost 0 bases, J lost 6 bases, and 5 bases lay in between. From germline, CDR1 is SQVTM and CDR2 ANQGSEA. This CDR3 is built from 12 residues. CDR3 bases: TGCAGCGTTGAAGATCTGCCCGGGGAGCTGTTTTTT. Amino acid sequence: CSVEDLPGELFF.

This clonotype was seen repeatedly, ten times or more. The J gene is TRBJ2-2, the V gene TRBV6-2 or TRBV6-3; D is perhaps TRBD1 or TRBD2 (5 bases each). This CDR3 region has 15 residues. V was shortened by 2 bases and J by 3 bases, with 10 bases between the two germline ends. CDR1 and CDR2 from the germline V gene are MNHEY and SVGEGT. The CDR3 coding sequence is TGTGCCAGCAGTTACGGGGGATCGGACACCGGGGAGCTGTTTTTT. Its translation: CASSYGGSDTGELFF.

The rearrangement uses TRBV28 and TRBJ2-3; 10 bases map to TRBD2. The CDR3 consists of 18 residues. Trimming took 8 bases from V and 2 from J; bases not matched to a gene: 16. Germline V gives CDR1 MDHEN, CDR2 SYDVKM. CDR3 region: CASSERGGPGGNTDTQYF. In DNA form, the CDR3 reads TGTGCCAGCTCAGAGCGGGGGGGCCCTGGCGGGAACACAGATACGCAGTATTTT.

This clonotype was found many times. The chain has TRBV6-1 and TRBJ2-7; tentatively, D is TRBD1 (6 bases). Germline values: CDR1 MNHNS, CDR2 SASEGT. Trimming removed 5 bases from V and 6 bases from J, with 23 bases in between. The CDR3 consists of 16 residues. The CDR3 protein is CASSRPTQGMFGEQYF. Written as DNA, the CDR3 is TGTGCCAGCAGTCGCCCTACACAGGGAATGTTTGGCGAGCAGTACTTC.

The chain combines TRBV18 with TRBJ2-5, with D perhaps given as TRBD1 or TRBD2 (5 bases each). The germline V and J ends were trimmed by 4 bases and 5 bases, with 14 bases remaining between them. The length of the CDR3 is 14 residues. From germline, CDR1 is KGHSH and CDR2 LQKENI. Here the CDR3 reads CASSLLRDGETQYF. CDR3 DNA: TGTGCCAGCTCACTCCTCCGGGACGGGGAGACCCAGTACTTC.

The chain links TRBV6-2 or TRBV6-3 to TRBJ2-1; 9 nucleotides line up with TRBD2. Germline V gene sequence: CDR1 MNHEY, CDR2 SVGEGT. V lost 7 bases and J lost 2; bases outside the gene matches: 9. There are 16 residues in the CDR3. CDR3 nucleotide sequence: TGTGCCAGCAAAGGTACAGCGGGAGGTGCCTACAATGAGCAGTTCTTC. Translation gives CASKGTAGGAYNEQFF.

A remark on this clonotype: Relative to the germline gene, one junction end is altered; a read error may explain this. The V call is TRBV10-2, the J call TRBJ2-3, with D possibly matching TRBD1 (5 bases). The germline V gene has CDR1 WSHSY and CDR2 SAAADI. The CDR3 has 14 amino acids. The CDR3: CASSDQGSTDTQNF. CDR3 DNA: TGCGCCAGCAGTGACCAGGGTAGCACAGATACGCAGAATTTT.

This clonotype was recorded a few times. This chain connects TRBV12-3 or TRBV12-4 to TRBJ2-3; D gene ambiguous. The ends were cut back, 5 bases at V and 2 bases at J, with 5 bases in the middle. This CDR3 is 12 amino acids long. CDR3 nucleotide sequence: TGTGCCAGCAGTACGTACACAGATACGCAGTATTTT. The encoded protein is CASSTYTDTQYF.

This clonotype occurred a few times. For the CDR3, the DNA is TGTGCCAGCAGTTTTGGGACTAGGCTCTATGAGCAGTTCTTC. It yields the protein CASSFGTRLYEQFF. The V gene is TRBV27, the J gene TRBJ2-1; TRBD2 aligns across 8 bases. V trimming: 3 bases; J trimming: 8 bases; junction bases outside the gene matches: 6. The V gene's germline CDR1 is MNHEY and CDR2 SMNVEV (reference sequence). The CDR3 loop spans 14 amino acids.

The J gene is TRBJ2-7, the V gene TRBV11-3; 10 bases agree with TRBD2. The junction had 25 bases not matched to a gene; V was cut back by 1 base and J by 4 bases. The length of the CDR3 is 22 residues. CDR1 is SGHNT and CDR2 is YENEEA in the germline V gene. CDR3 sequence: CASSLVSLLSGRATSGVYEQYF. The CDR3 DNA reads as TGTGCCAGCAGCTTAGTGTCTTTGTTGAGCGGGAGGGCTACATCCGGGGTTTACGAGCAGTACTTC.

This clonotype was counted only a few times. The CDR3 region has the DNA TGCAGTGCGACGGACCGCCCTATACAAGAGACCCAGTACTTC. Protein sequence: CSATDRPIQETQYF. The V call is TRBV20-1, the J call TRBJ2-5; D gene ambiguous. This CDR3 is built from 14 residues. With 6 bases removed from V and 2 bases from J, the gap between germline ends came to 16 bases. Germline assignment: CDR1 DFQATT and CDR2 SNEGSKA (reference sequence).

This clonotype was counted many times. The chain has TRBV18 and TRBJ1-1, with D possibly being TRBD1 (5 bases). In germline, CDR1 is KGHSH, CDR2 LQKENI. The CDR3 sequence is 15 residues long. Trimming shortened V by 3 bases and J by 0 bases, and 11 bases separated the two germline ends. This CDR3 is CASSPLQGLNTEAFF. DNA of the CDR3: TGTGCCAGCTCACCCCTGCAGGGCCTGAACACTGAAGCTTTCTTT.

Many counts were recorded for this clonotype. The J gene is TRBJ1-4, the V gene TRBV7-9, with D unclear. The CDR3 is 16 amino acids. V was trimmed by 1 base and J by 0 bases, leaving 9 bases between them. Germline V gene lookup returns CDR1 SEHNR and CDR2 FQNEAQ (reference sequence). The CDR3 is CASSLGLSTTNEKLFF. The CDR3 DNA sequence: TGTGCCAGCAGCTTAGGTCTCAGCACAACTAATGAAAAACTGTTTTTT.

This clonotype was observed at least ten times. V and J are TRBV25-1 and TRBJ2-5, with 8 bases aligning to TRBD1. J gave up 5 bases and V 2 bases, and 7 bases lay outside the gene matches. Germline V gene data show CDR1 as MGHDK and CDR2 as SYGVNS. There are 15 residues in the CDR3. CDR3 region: CASSEEGDRWETQYF. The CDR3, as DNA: TGTGCCAGCAGTGAAGAGGGGGACAGGTGGGAGACCCAGTACTTC.

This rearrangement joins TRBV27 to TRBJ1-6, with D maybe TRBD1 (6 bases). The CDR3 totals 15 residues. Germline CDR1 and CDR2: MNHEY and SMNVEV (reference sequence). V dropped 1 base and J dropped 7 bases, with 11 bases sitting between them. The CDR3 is CASSLYSGANSPLHF. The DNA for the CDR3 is TGTGCCAGCAGTTTATATTCAGGGGCGAATTCACCCCTCCACTTT.

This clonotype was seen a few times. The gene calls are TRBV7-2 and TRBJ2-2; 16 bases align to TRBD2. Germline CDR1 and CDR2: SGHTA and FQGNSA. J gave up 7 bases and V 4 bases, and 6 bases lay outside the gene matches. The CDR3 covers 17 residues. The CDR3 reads CASSSGLAGGGRGELFF. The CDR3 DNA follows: TGTGCCAGCAGCTCGGGACTAGCGGGAGGGGGCCGCGGGGAGCTGTTTTTT.

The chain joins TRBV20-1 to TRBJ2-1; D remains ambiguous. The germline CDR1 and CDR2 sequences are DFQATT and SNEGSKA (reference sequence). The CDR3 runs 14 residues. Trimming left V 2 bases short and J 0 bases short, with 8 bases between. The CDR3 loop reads CSARLRRSYNEQFF. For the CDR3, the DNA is TGCAGTGCTAGATTAAGACGCTCCTACAATGAGCAGTTCTTC.

CDR3 amino acids: CASSLAAAGPPNQPQHF. For the CDR3, the DNA is TGTGCCAGCAGCTTAGCGGCGGCTGGGCCACCTAATCAGCCCCAGCATTTT. The chain recombines TRBV7-2 with TRBJ1-5; D gene unclear. There are 17 residues in the CDR3. CDR1 and CDR2 (germline): SGHTA, FQGNSA. The germline V and J ends were trimmed by 0 bases and 4 bases, with 16 bases remaining between them.

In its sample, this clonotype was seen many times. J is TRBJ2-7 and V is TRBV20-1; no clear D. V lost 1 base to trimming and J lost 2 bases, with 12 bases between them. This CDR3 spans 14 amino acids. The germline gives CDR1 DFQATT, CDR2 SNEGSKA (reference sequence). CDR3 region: CSARAGPSPYEQYF. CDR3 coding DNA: TGCAGTGCTAGAGCCGGCCCCAGCCCCTACGAGCAGTACTTC.

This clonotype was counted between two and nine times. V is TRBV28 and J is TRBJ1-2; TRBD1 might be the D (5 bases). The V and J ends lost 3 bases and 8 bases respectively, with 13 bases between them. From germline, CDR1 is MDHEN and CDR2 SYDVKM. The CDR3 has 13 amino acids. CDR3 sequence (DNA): TGTGCCAGCAGTTTGAACGAGGGGCACGGCTACACCTTC. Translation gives CASSLNEGHGYTF.